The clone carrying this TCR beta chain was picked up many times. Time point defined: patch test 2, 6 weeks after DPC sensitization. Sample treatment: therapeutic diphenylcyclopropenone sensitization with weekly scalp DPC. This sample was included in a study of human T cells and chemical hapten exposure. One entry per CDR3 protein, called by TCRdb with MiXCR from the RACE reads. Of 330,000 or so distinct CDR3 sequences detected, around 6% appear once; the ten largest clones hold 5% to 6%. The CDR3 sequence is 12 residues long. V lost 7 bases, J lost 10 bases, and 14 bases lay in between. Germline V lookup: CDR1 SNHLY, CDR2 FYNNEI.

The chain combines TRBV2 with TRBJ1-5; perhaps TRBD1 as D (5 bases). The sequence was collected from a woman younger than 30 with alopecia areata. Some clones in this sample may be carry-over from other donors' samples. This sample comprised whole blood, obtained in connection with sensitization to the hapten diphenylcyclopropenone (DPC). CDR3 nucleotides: TGTGCCAGCAACCTCAACCGGGGCCCCCAGCATTTT. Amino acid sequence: CASNLNRGPQHF.